The 20 T cell receptor beta chains in this list originate from one sample, sequenced in a study of OX40 agonist ivuxolimab in advanced cancers. Measured with immunoSEQ multiplex PCR; TCRdb has only the in-frame clones, and not every one. The sample lists roughly 75,000 clones, roughly nine tenths seen once, with more than 0.3% in the top ten. The specimen was CD4+ or CD8+ T cells sorted from blood, collected in a trial of the OX40 agonist ivuxolimab. Receptors originate from an adult with an advanced solid tumor such as melanoma, head and neck, liver or kidney cancer.

V is TRBV6-1 and J is TRBJ2-5, with D possibly being TRBD2 (5 bases). V lost 8 bases to trimming and J lost 1 base, with 14 bases between them. The CDR3 has 14 residues. The V gene's germline CDR1 is MNHNS and CDR2 SASEGT. The CDR3 reads CASSLFRGQETQYF. In DNA, the CDR3 is TGTGCCAGCTCCCTCTTCCGGGGCCAAGAGACCCAGTACTTC.

J is TRBJ2-1 and V is TRBV2; TRBD1 matches 7 bases. The CDR3 sequence is 15 residues long. CDR1 is SNHLY and CDR2 is FYNNEI in the germline V gene. V trimming: 6 bases; J trimming: 3 bases; junction bases outside the gene matches: 8. The CDR3 DNA reads as TGTGCCAGCAGCTTTCAACAGGGGATCTACAATGAGCAGTTCTTC. Amino acid sequence: CASSFQQGIYNEQFF.

This clone was observed a handful of times. The V and J genes are TRBV19 and TRBJ2-7; no clear D gene. In germline, CDR1 is LNHDA, CDR2 SQIVND (reference sequence). With 6 bases removed from V and 11 bases from J, the gap between germline ends came to 20 bases. The CDR3 runs to 13 residues. The CDR3 reads CASSEVEGEKEYF. DNA for the CDR3: TGTGCCAGTAGCGAGGTGGAAGGTGAGAAGGAGTACTTC.

The chain is built from TRBV11-2 and TRBJ2-7; no clear D gene. V lost 1 base to trimming and J lost 2 bases, with 9 bases between them. The CDR3 runs 14 residues. The germline CDR1 and CDR2 sequences are SGHAT and FQNNGV. The CDR3 sequence is CASSLALLAYEQYF. The CDR3 nucleotides are TGTGCCAGCAGCTTAGCTCTCCTTGCCTACGAGCAGTACTTC.

For this clone: Distinct nucleotide sequences in the sample also encode this CDR3. This chain uses TRBV28 with TRBJ2-3; 7 positions agree with TRBD2. Trimming removed 5 bases from V and 0 bases from J; junction bases left unmatched: 2. CDR1 is MDHEN and CDR2 is SYDVKM in the germline V gene. The length of the CDR3 is 14 residues. The CDR3 here is CASSLAASTDTQYF. The CDR3 DNA sequence: TGTGCCAGCAGTCTAGCGGCTAGCACAGATACGCAGTATTTT.

The chain is built from TRBV5-1 and TRBJ1-4; 8 bases match TRBD1. Losses at the gene ends were 4 bases for V and 7 bases for J; bases not matched to a gene: 12. The V gene's germline CDR1 is SGHRS and CDR2 YFSETQ. The CDR3 extends over 16 amino acids. CDR3: CASSKPTGEGAEKLFF. The CDR3 DNA reads TGCGCCAGCAGCAAACCGACAGGGGAGGGTGCTGAAAAACTGTTTTTT. The full variable domain, with the rest looked up from reference TRBV5-1 and TRBJ1-4, is KAGVTQTPRYLIKTRGQQVTLSCSPISGHRSVSWYQQTPGQGLQFLFEYFSETQRNKGNFPGRFSGRQFSNSRSEMNVSTLELGDSALYLCASSKPTGEGAEKLFFGSGTQLSVL.

The CDR3 coding sequence is TGTGCCAGCAGCTTAAGACAGGGGAATCCCGGGACTAGCGGGAGACTTTCCAAAGATACGCAGTATTTT. Protein product: CASSLRQGNPGTSGRLSKDTQYF. The chain is built from TRBV7-3 and TRBJ2-3; 14 nucleotides agree with TRBD2. V lost 1 base to trimming and J lost 5 bases; unmatched junction nucleotides: 23. CDR1 is SGHTA and CDR2 is FQGTGA in the germline V gene. CDR3 length: 23 amino acids.

V and J are TRBV28 and TRBJ2-4; D perhaps matches TRBD2 (5 bases). Germline CDR1 and CDR2: MDHEN and SYDVKM. V was pared by 5 bases and J by 0 bases, with 14 bases between. The CDR3 runs 16 residues. The CDR3 sequence is CASSTWGELAKNIQYF. The CDR3 bases are TGTGCCAGCAGTACCTGGGGAGAGCTAGCCAAAAACATTCAGTACTTC.

With regard to this clone: In the same sample, other DNA sequences code for this CDR3. The rearrangement uses TRBV5-1 and TRBJ2-3, with TRBD2 matching over 10 bases. Germline CDR1 is SGHRS and CDR2 is YFSETQ. J was trimmed by 0 bases and V by 2 bases; bases with no gene match: 0. This CDR3 region has 15 residues. The CDR3 sequence is CASSFSGGSTDTQYF. DNA of the CDR3: TGCGCCAGCAGCTTTAGCGGGGGGAGCACAGATACGCAGTATTTT.

The chain recombines TRBV19 with TRBJ1-1; TRBD1 agrees at 9 bases. The CDR3 extends over 14 amino acids. Trimming at V came to 1 base and at J to 8 bases, leaving 5 bases not matched to a gene. Germline V gives CDR1 LNHDA, CDR2 SQIVND (reference sequence). The CDR3 DNA reads as TGTGCCAGTAGTATAGTAGGGACAGGGCAAGAAGCTTTCTTT. Translating gives CASSIVGTGQEAFF. Based on the CDR3 plus reference TRBV19 and TRBJ1-1, the full variable domain is DGGITQSPKYLFRKEGQNVTLSCEQNLNHDAMYWYRQDPGQGLRLIYYSQIVNDFQKGDIAEGYSVSREKKESFPLTVTSAQKNPTAFYLCASSIVGTGQEAFFGQGTRLTVV.

The J gene is TRBJ2-7, the V gene TRBV11-2, with 7 bases aligning to TRBD1. V shed 1 base, J shed 6 bases, and the junction held 9 bases outside the gene matches. The germline V gene has CDR1 SGHAT and CDR2 FQNNGV. The CDR3 runs 15 residues. The CDR3 loop is CASSLVISGTVEQYF. DNA of the CDR3: TGTGCCAGCAGCTTAGTCATCTCCGGGACAGTCGAGCAGTACTTC.

V is TRBV9 and J is TRBJ2-5; tentatively, D is TRBD1 or TRBD2 (6 bases each). The V end lost 0 bases, the J end lost 5 bases, and 14 bases lay between the germline ends. Germline CDR1 is SGDLS and CDR2 is YYNGEE. The CDR3 spans 15 residues. For the CDR3, the DNA is TGTGCCAGCAGCGTAGAGGGACATCGGGAGGAGACCCAGTACTTC. Translation: CASSVEGHREETQYF.

This clone has only one observation. This chain links TRBV6-1 with TRBJ2-1; D uncertain. This CDR3 has 15 amino acids. Between the trimmed V and J ends, which lost 0 bases and 7 bases, there was a span of 13 bases. Germline V CDR1 and CDR2: MNHNS, SASEGT. CDR3 residues: CASSEAVRSWNEQFF. The DNA of the CDR3 is TGTGCCAGCAGTGAAGCCGTCCGATCCTGGAATGAGCAGTTCTTC.

This sequence joins TRBV28 and TRBJ1-1; D not resolved. This CDR3 contains 13 residues. V dropped 5 bases and J dropped 3 bases, with 10 bases sitting between them. Germline CDR1 MDHEN, CDR2 SYDVKM. The CDR3, as DNA: TGTGCCAGCAGTGTAATTAGGTACACTGAAGCTTTCTTT. It encodes CASSVIRYTEAFF.

This clone has only one observation. This chain uses TRBV7-2 with TRBJ1-2, with D perhaps matching TRBD1 (6 bases). Germline CDR1 SGHTA, CDR2 FQGNSA. V was shortened by 5 bases and J by 5 bases, with 15 bases between the two germline ends. This CDR3 comprises 14 residues. The CDR3: CASSETGLPYGYTF. The CDR3 bases are TGTGCCAGCAGCGAAACAGGGCTCCCATATGGCTACACCTTC.

This sequence joins TRBV5-4 and TRBJ1-5, with a tentative D call TRBD1 (5 bases). Germline V gene data show CDR1 as SGHNT and CDR2 as YYREEE (reference sequence). This CDR3 has 15 amino acids. Trimming removed 0 bases from V and 0 bases from J, with 7 bases in between. The CDR3 protein is CASSLAGASNQPQHF. CDR3 bases: TGTGCCAGCAGCTTGGCCGGGGCTAGCAATCAGCCCCAGCATTTT.

This rearrangement joins TRBV18 to TRBJ2-5, with D perhaps assigned TRBD1 or TRBD2 (6 bases each). Germline V gene lookup returns CDR1 KGHSH and CDR2 LQKENI. V lost 3 bases and J 4 bases, leaving 15 bases between the germline ends. CDR3 length equals 15 residues. CDR3 sequence reads: CASSPPQQGGETQYF. As DNA, the CDR3 is TGTGCCAGCTCACCCCCCCAACAGGGAGGAGAGACCCAGTACTTC.

The V and J genes are TRBV4-3 and TRBJ2-3; no reliable D call. Judging by the DNA end, TRBJ1-5 fits better; the J call may be wrong. Germline V gene sequence: CDR1 LGHNA, CDR2 YSLEER. The CDR3 runs to 12 residues. CDR3 amino acids: CASSQGPDTQHF. CDR3 nucleotides: TGCGCCAGCAGCCAAGGTCCAGATACGCAGCATTTT.

The genes are TRBV18 and TRBJ2-7; possibly TRBD1 for D (6 bases). The CDR3 covers 15 residues. V was clipped by 1 base and J by 0 bases, with 10 bases between them. Germline assignment: CDR1 KGHSH and CDR2 LQKENI. The CDR3 DNA reads TGTGCCAGCTCACCACGGCAGGGGCGCTCCTACGAGCAGTACTTC. Amino acid sequence: CASSPRQGRSYEQYF.

This clone was recorded only once. This rearrangement joins TRBV7-2 to TRBJ2-2; D not certain. Germline V gene sequence: CDR1 SGHTA, CDR2 FQGNSA. V was clipped by 2 bases and J by 0 bases, with 4 bases between them. This CDR3 is 14 amino acids long. CDR3 in amino acids: CASSLLANTGELFF. DNA for the CDR3: TGTGCCAGCAGCTTACTAGCGAACACCGGGGAGCTGTTTTTT.